The 19 T cell receptor beta chains reported below all come from one sample, sequenced in a study of T cells after yellow fever vaccination. Via MiXCR, TCRdb re-called the 5' RACE reads, giving one row per CDR3 protein. The sample lists approximately 85,000 distinct CDR3 sequences; about 14% were seen once. The specimen comprised CD8+ T cells not binding an NS4B(214-222) dextramer, sorted from PBMCs, sampled 21 days after the first yellow fever vaccination. The receptors come from a man aged 18 to 29 who received the YFV17D yellow fever vaccine.

The chain joins TRBV4-2 to TRBJ1-5; TRBD1 agrees at 8 bases. Germline CDR1 LGHNA, CDR2 YNFKEQ. This CDR3 has 16 amino acids. V gave up 1 base and J gave up 1 base; unmatched junction bases: 3. The CDR3 DNA is TGTGCCAGCAGCCAAGGACAGGGGTTCAGCAATCAGCCCCAGCATTTT. It is translated as CASSQGQGFSNQPQHF.

This clonotype was observed a few times. This chain links TRBV12-3 or TRBV12-4 with TRBJ2-1; 8 bases map to TRBD1. This CDR3 is built from 16 residues. V dropped 1 base and J dropped 2; count of bases not matched to a gene: 4. CDR3 DNA: TGTGCCAGCAGTTTAGAGGGACAGGTCACCTACAATGAGCAGTTCTTC. Translated, it gives CASSLEGQVTYNEQFF.

This chain links TRBV20-1 with TRBJ2-1; D could derive from TRBD1 or TRBD2 (6 bases each). CDR3 length: 13 residues. Per the germline V gene, CDR1 is DFQATT and CDR2 is SNEGSKA (reference sequence). In nucleotides, the CDR3 is TGCAGCCATCGGGGGCCTTCCTACAATGAGCAGTTCTTC. Translating gives CSHRGPSYNEQFF.

This clonotype was counted many times. The rearrangement joins TRBV9 to TRBJ2-1; D might be TRBD1 or TRBD2, each matching 7 bases. CDR3 size: 16 residues. V gave up 4 bases and J gave up 1 base, with 15 bases separating them. Germline CDR1 and CDR2: SGDLS and YYNGEE. CDR3 coding DNA: TGTGCCAGCAGCAGAGGGGAGGGGGCTTCCTACAATGAGCAGTTCTTC. It encodes CASSRGEGASYNEQFF.

This clonotype was counted at least ten times. The chain joins TRBV7-9 to TRBJ2-1, with 7 nucleotides matching TRBD1. The germline V gene has CDR1 SEHNR and CDR2 FQNEAQ (reference sequence). J lost 9 bases, V lost 5 bases, and 7 bases had no gene match. The CDR3 covers 13 residues. The CDR3 protein is CASSKDRYSEQFF. DNA for the CDR3: TGTGCCAGCAGCAAGGACAGGTACTCTGAGCAGTTCTTC.

The CDR3: CASSLPHGDEQFF. CDR3 nucleotide sequence: TGTGCCAGCAGCCTTCCTCACGGAGATGAGCAGTTCTTC. This rearrangement joins TRBV7-2 to TRBJ2-1; the D is unclear. CDR1 is SGHTA and CDR2 is FQGNSA in the germline V gene. The CDR3 totals 13 residues. Trimming left V 5 bases short and J 8 bases short, with 13 bases between. Full variable domain (missing parts from reference TRBV7-2 and TRBJ2-1): GAGVSQSPSNKVTEKGKDVELRCDPISGHTALYWYRQSLGQGLEFLIYFQGNSAPDKSGLPSDRFSAERTGGSVSTLTIQRTQQEDSAVYLCASSLPHGDEQFFGPGTRLTVL.

This clonotype was observed a few times. V and J are TRBV5-6 and TRBJ2-2; 8 positions match TRBD2. After removal of 4 bases from V and 1 base from J, the junction contained 3 bases not matched to a gene. Looked up from germline, CDR1 is SGHDT and CDR2 is YYEEEE. The CDR3 contains 15 residues. The CDR3 spells CASSAGGRNTGELFF. CDR3 DNA: TGTGCCAGCAGCGCGGGGGGCAGGAACACCGGGGAGCTGTTTTTT.

By its share, this clonotype is medium-sized. This chain links TRBV7-9 with TRBJ1-2; D gene uncertain. The CDR3 covers 13 residues. Germline loops: CDR1 SEHNR, CDR2 FQNEAQ (reference sequence). The V end lost 0 bases, the J end lost 6 bases, and 8 bases lay between the germline ends. The CDR3 region is CASSLANGNGYTF. The CDR3 region has the DNA TGTGCCAGCAGCTTAGCGAACGGGAATGGCTACACCTTC. The whole variable domain, filled in from reference TRBV7-9 and TRBJ1-2, reads DTGVSQNPRHKITKRGQNVTFRCDPISEHNRLYWYRQTLGQGPEFLTYFQNEAQLEKSRLLSDRFSAERPKGSFSTLEIQRTEQGDSAMYLCASSLANGNGYTFGSGTRLTVV.

The rearrangement joins TRBV29-1 to TRBJ2-7; 7 bases align to TRBD1. With 7 bases clipped from V and 2 bases from J, the junction kept 8 bases outside the gene matches. Germline CDR1 and CDR2: SQVTM and ANQGSEA. CDR3 size: 13 residues. CDR3 region: CSAIGQETYEQYF. The CDR3 DNA follows: TGCAGCGCCATCGGACAGGAGACCTACGAGCAGTACTTC.

This clonotype was seen a handful of times. J is TRBJ2-7 and V is TRBV18; D is perhaps TRBD2 (6 bases). With 3 bases removed from V and 4 bases from J, the gap between germline ends came to 10 bases. CDR3 length: 13 residues. Germline lookup yields CDR1 KGHSH and CDR2 LQKENI. The CDR3 spells CASSPGSWYEQYF. DNA of the CDR3: TGTGCCAGCTCACCCGGGAGCTGGTACGAGCAGTACTTC.

The rearrangement uses TRBV18 and TRBJ2-3, with D unresolved. V dropped 3 bases and J dropped 4 bases, with 5 bases sitting between them. Germline assignment: CDR1 KGHSH and CDR2 LQKENI. This CDR3 is built from 12 residues. The CDR3 reads CASSPGSDTQYF. In DNA, the CDR3 is TGTGCCAGCTCACCGGGTTCAGATACGCAGTATTTT.

This clonotype has ten or more counts. The chain is built from TRBV7-3 and TRBJ1-1, with D possibly matching TRBD1 (5 bases). The V end was cut by 5 bases, the J end by 5 bases, with 18 bases between. There are 15 residues in the CDR3. Germline V gene lookup returns CDR1 SGHTA and CDR2 FQGTGA. The CDR3 here is CASSPREAGWTEAFF. The DNA of the CDR3 is TGTGCCAGCAGCCCGCGGGAGGCAGGGTGGACTGAAGCTTTCTTT.

This clonotype was recorded a few times. The chain carries TRBV3-1 and TRBJ1-1, with D maybe TRBD1 (5 bases). V dropped 2 bases and J dropped 11 bases, with 12 bases sitting between them. Germline CDR1 LGHDT, CDR2 YNNKEL (reference sequence). The CDR3 covers 12 residues. CDR3 nucleotides: TGTGCCAGCAGCCAATCAGGGTATCGGGCTTTCTTT. Translation: CASSQSGYRAFF.

The chain employs TRBV7-3 and TRBJ1-2, with 10 bases identical to TRBD1. This CDR3 has 15 residues. V shed 3 bases and J 8 bases; nucleotides not matched to a gene: 9. Germline V CDR1 and CDR2: SGHTA, FQGTGA. The CDR3 DNA follows: TGTGCCAGCAGCTTTGGACAGGGGGATCTGAGGGGCTACACCTTC. Protein product: CASSFGQGDLRGYTF.

V and J are TRBV21-1 and TRBJ2-7; the table's TRBD1 call for D was not verified on the DNA. TRBV21-1 has pseudogene status. This CDR3 has 16 residues. DNA for the CDR3: TGTGCCAGCAGCCACAGCCCGGTGCGGTTCACCTACGAGCAGTACGTC. Residues: CASSHSPVRFTYEQYV.

The chain combines TRBV4-3 with TRBJ2-1; D is possibly TRBD2 (7 bases). This CDR3 is 16 amino acids long. Looked up from germline, CDR1 is LGHNA and CDR2 is YSLEER. The germline V and J ends were trimmed by 0 bases and 4 bases, with 13 bases remaining between them. CDR3 nucleotides: TGCGCCAGCAGCCAAGATCCGCGGGGGCCTTACAATGAGCAGTTCTTC. It specifies CASSQDPRGPYNEQFF.

In this sample, this clonotype turned up many times. V usage is TRBV2 and J usage is TRBJ2-2, with 8 bases that match TRBD2. V trimming: 10 bases; J trimming: 5 bases; junction bases outside the gene matches: 9. Germline CDR1 is SNHLY and CDR2 is FYNNEI. The CDR3 is 14 amino acids. The CDR3 region is CANSGGRGTGELFF. CDR3 in DNA: TGTGCCAACAGCGGGGGTCGGGGGACCGGGGAGCTGTTTTTT.

A few counts support this clonotype. The chain carries TRBV15 and TRBJ2-7; TRBD1 aligns across 7 bases. CDR1 is LNHNV, CDR2 YYDKDF, per germline (reference sequence). The trim removed 4 bases at V and 3 bases at J, leaving 9 bases unmatched. This CDR3 region has 15 residues. CDR3 region: CATSTHRDSVYEQYV. For the CDR3, the DNA is TGTGCCACCAGCACTCACCGGGACAGTGTCTACGAGCAGTACGTC.

The rearrangement uses TRBV5-1 and TRBJ2-1, with 8 nucleotides matching TRBD1. The CDR3 extends over 17 amino acids. V lost 4 bases, J lost 0 bases, and 9 bases stayed unmatched. In germline, CDR1 is SGHRS, CDR2 YFSETQ. This CDR3 is CASSVTTGASSYNEQFF. CDR3 bases: TGCGCCAGCAGCGTAACGACAGGGGCCAGCTCCTACAATGAGCAGTTCTTC.